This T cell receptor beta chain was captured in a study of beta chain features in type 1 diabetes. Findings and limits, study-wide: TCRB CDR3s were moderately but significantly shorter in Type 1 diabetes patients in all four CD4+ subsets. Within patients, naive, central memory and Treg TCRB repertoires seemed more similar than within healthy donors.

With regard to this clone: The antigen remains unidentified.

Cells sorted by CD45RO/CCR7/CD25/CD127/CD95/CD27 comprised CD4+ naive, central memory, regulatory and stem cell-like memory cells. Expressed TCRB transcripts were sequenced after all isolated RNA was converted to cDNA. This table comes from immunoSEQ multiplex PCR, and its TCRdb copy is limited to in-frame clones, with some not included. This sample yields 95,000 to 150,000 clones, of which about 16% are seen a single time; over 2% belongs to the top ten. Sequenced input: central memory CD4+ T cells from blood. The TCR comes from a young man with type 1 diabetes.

CDR3 nucleotides: TGTGCCAGCAGCAACGTCCGGCACTTAGCCAAAAACATTCAGTACTTC. This encodes CASSNVRHLAKNIQYF. The chain uses TRBV21-1 and TRBJ2-4. TRBV21-1 is designated a pseudogene. The CDR3 consists of 16 residues.